Presented here are 19 T cell receptor beta chains from one specimen sequenced in a study of T cells in localized non-small cell lung cancer. Using immunoSEQ multiplex PCR, the repertoire was profiled, and TCRdb retains in-frame clones only, with some absent. The sample holds 31,000 or so clones; around 90% are singletons and the top ten take 4.2%. The sample in question was peripheral blood mononuclear cells, obtained before any cancer treatment. These receptors all come from a woman between 35 and 75 years old with stage III lung adenocarcinoma.

The chain uses TRBV6-1 and TRBJ2-1; TRBD2 aligns across 8 bases. V gave up 5 bases and J gave up 4 bases; unmatched junction bases: 4. CDR1 and CDR2 from the germline V gene are MNHNS and SASEGT. The CDR3 totals 14 residues. The CDR3 DNA sequence: TGTGCCAGCAGTAGTTTAGCGGGATACAATGAGCAGTTCTTC. It specifies CASSSLAGYNEQFF.

The chain joins TRBV7-8 to TRBJ2-1; perhaps D is TRBD1 or TRBD2 (5 bases each). V lost 1 base and J 0 bases, leaving 10 bases between the germline ends. Germline V gives CDR1 SGHVS, CDR2 FQNEAQ. CDR3 length equals 16 residues. CDR3 protein: CASSLGRDRSYNEQFF. The CDR3 region has the DNA TGTGCCAGCAGCTTAGGCCGGGACCGCTCCTACAATGAGCAGTTCTTC. Filled out from reference TRBV7-8 and TRBJ2-1, the complete variable domain reads GAGVSQSPRYKVAKRGQDVALRCDPISGHVSLFWYQQALGQGPEFLTYFQNEAQLDKSGLPSDRFFAERPEGSVSTLKIQRTQQEDSAVYLCASSLGRDRSYNEQFFGPGTRLTVL.

This clone turned up a few times. The V and J genes are TRBV4-1 and TRBJ1-2; D unresolved. The CDR3 spans 15 residues. Trimming left V 1 base short and J 5 bases short, with 14 bases between. Germline values: CDR1 MGHRA, CDR2 YSYEKL. CDR3 DNA: TGCGCCAGCAGCCAAGCGCTTCGGAGGAGGTATGGCTACACCTTC. This sequence encodes CASSQALRRRYGYTF.

Here the CDR3 DNA reads TGTGCCAGCAGCCAAGACGTGGTTCAGGGAAGTGCGCAGTATTTT. Encoded protein: CASSQDVVQGSAQYF. The rearrangement joins TRBV14 to TRBJ2-3, with D tentatively TRBD1 (5 bases). Germline CDR1 is SGHDN and CDR2 is FVKESK. The CDR3 length is 15 residues. V gave up 0 bases and J gave up 10 bases, with 17 bases separating them.

The chain couples TRBV11-2 to TRBJ2-2; D is undetermined. Trimming removed 3 bases from V and 7 bases from J, with 6 bases in between. CDR3 size: 12 residues. Germline CDR1 reads SGHAT; CDR2 reads FQNNGV. The CDR3: CASSFPGGELFF. The DNA of the CDR3 is TGTGCCAGCAGCTTTCCGGGCGGGGAGCTGTTTTTT.

The rearrangement joins TRBV19 to TRBJ2-2, with D unresolved. The CDR3 length is 14 residues. The V gene lost 3 bases and the J gene lost 1 base, with 6 bases spanning the gap. Germline V lookup: CDR1 LNHDA, CDR2 SQIVND (reference sequence). CDR3 sequence reads: CASSISRNTGELFF. CDR3 DNA sequence: TGTGCCAGTAGTATCTCCAGGAACACCGGGGAGCTGTTTTTT.

The chain has TRBV30 and TRBJ1-4; D unresolved. Deletions cut 2 bases from V and 1 base from J, with 11 bases between. The CDR3 spans 15 residues. Germline values: CDR1 GTSNPN, CDR2 SVGIG (reference sequence). For the CDR3, the DNA is TGTGCCTGGAGTAAGAGACGAGTAACTAATGAAAAACTGTTTTTT. It yields the protein CAWSKRRVTNEKLFF.

The chain is built from TRBV2 and TRBJ1-3; D not resolved. The CDR3 runs 18 residues. The V and J ends lost 8 bases and 2 bases respectively, with 25 bases between them. Germline loops: CDR1 SNHLY, CDR2 FYNNEI. DNA for the CDR3: TGTGCCAGCGCAGTAGGCGAGGGATTTGAGTTGGCTGGAAACACCATATATTTT. It encodes CASAVGEGFELAGNTIYF.

This rearrangement joins TRBV6-4 to TRBJ2-3, with 9 bases lining up with TRBD2. Trimming removed 5 bases from V and 5 bases from J; junction bases left unmatched: 11. Germline CDR1 MRHNA, CDR2 SNTAGT. The CDR3 is made up of 16 amino acids. CDR3 DNA: TGTGCCAGCAGTCCCGAGGGGCGGGGGGGCCTAGATACGCAGTATTTT. It is translated as CASSPEGRGGLDTQYF.

The chain couples TRBV11-2 to TRBJ1-2; 7 bases agree with TRBD1. V was pared by 5 bases and J by 4 bases, with 7 bases of the junction left unmatched. The CDR3 spans 14 residues. The V gene's germline CDR1 is SGHAT and CDR2 FQNNGV. The CDR3 reads CASSPRDRSYGYTF. The CDR3 nucleotides read TGTGCCAGCAGCCCGAGGGACAGAAGCTATGGCTACACCTTC.

The gene calls are TRBV5-1 and TRBJ2-2; D might be TRBD1 (6 bases). The CDR3 contains 15 residues. Germline V gene lookup returns CDR1 SGHRS and CDR2 YFSETQ. V lost 4 bases and J lost 0, with 10 bases in between. The CDR3 nucleotides are TGCGCCAGCAGCCAGGGGACATCGAACACCGGGGAGCTGTTTTTT. Its protein product is CASSQGTSNTGELFF.

This clone was picked up a small number of times. The chain couples TRBV6-4 to TRBJ2-1, with 11 positions matching TRBD1. Trimming took 2 bases from V and 6 from J; bases not matched to a gene: 0. The CDR3 consists of 14 residues. CDR1 MRHNA and CDR2 SNTAGT come from the germline V gene. The CDR3 region has the DNA TGTGCCAGCAGTGACGGGACAGGGGGCAATGAGCAGTTCTTC. This gives the protein CASSDGTGGNEQFF.

Details on this clone: Other DNA variants within this sample encode the same CDR3. The rearrangement joins TRBV6-1 to TRBJ1-2; TRBD1 aligns across 7 bases. After removal of 4 bases from V and 3 bases from J, the junction contained 2 bases not matched to a gene. The germline V gene has CDR1 MNHNS and CDR2 SASEGT. This CDR3 is 13 amino acids long. CDR3 DNA sequence: TGTGCCAGCAGTGCCACAGGGGACTATGGCTACACCTTC. Residues: CASSATGDYGYTF.

The V call is TRBV19, the J call TRBJ2-3; D remains unclear. The germline V gene has CDR1 LNHDA and CDR2 SQIVND (reference sequence). V lost 1 base to trimming and J lost 0 bases, with 8 bases between them. This CDR3 has 15 amino acids. CDR3 residues: CASSIGQVSTDTQYF. The DNA of the CDR3 is TGTGCCAGTAGTATAGGGCAGGTTAGCACAGATACGCAGTATTTT.

This chain links TRBV18 with TRBJ2-2, with TRBD1 identical over 8 bases. Germline V gene data show CDR1 as KGHSH and CDR2 as LQKENI. Trimming cost V 1 base and J 7 bases; bases outside gene matches: 8. The CDR3 extends over 16 amino acids. DNA for the CDR3: TGTGCCAGCTCACCACGGGGACAGGCGACCGTCGGGGAGCTGTTTTTT. Translation: CASSPRGQATVGELFF.

V gene TRBV6-5 combines with J gene TRBJ1-5; tentatively, D is TRBD1 (5 bases). This CDR3 spans 13 amino acids. Trimming left V 4 bases short and J 7 bases short, with 11 bases between. The germline V gene encodes CDR1 MNHEY and CDR2 SVGAGI. The DNA for the CDR3 is TGTGCCAGCAGTTGGGGTCAGGGACAGCCCCAGCATTTT. This gives the protein CASSWGQGQPQHF.

The V and J genes are TRBV4-3 and TRBJ2-1; 10 positions match TRBD1. V lost 1 base to trimming and J lost 4 bases; unmatched junction nucleotides: 1. Germline loops: CDR1 LGHNA, CDR2 YSLEER. This CDR3 comprises 15 residues. The CDR3 region is CASSQGTGGYNEQFF. CDR3 DNA sequence: TGCGCCAGCAGCCAAGGGACAGGGGGTTACAATGAGCAGTTCTTC.

The V and J genes are TRBV9 and TRBJ2-1; 9 positions agree with TRBD2. Germline values: CDR1 SGDLS, CDR2 YYNGEE. With V trimmed by 4 bases and J by 5 bases, 10 bases remained unmatched. The CDR3 extends over 16 amino acids. CDR3 region: CASSPGWASGNNEQFF. The CDR3, as DNA: TGTGCCAGCAGCCCCGGTTGGGCTAGCGGGAACAATGAGCAGTTCTTC.

This clone was seen just once. This chain connects TRBV2 to TRBJ2-5; TRBD2 agrees at 7 bases. Losses at the gene ends were 6 bases for V and 1 base for J; bases not matched to a gene: 5. CDR3 length: 14 amino acids. Germline CDR1 reads SNHLY; CDR2 reads FYNNEI. CDR3: CASRRGNSQETQYF. The CDR3 nucleotides are TGTGCCAGCAGGCGGGGGAACTCCCAAGAGACCCAGTACTTC. Based on the CDR3 plus reference TRBV2 and TRBJ2-5, the full variable domain is EPEVTQTPSHQVTQMGQEVILRCVPISNHLYFYWYRQILGQKVEFLVSFYNNEISEKSEIFDDQFSVERPDGSNFTLKIRSTKLEDSAMYFCASRRGNSQETQYFGPGTRLLVL.